This entry concerns a single T cell receptor (beta chain). Its target is unknown. These data come from a study of follicular helper T cells after annual influenza vaccination. Study-level background: After each seasonal flu vaccination, blood came on days 0, 7 and 28. For some subjects, blood spans the 2013-2014, 2014-2015 and 2015-2016 annual vaccinations.

V lost 7 bases and J lost 9; bases outside the gene matches: 11. Germline V CDR1 and CDR2: MNHEY, SMNVEV (reference sequence). The CDR3 runs 15 residues. TCRdb's table, derived via immunoSEQ multiplex PCR, lists solely in-frame clones and lacks some. The table records several thousand clones, around 83% of them present only once. Time point given: 2015-2016 season, 7 days after influenza vaccination. Donors with HIV/AIDS, active malignancy, immunomodulators or active illness were excluded. Overall study results and limits: Change in circulating plasmablasts correlated with ICOS+CD38+ cTfh clonality change.

The chain links TRBV27 to TRBJ2-1; TRBD2 agrees at 11 bases. The specimen was CXCR5+ CD38- circulating T follicular helper cells from blood, collected 7 days after influenza vaccination. Subset noted: circulating Tfh, non-naive CD4+CXCR5+PD-1+ (ICOS+CD38+ or ICOS-CD38-). The sequence was obtained from an adult who received the influenza vaccine. The CDR3 nucleotides are TGTGCCAGCACCCTGAGTAGCGGGGGGGCCGGTGAGCAGTTCTTC. As protein: CASTLSSGGAGEQFF.